Shown below are 14 T cell receptor beta chains from a single sample sequenced in a study of Ad26.COV2.S vaccination and SARS-CoV-2 variants. Generated by immunoSEQ multiplex PCR, the TCRdb table keeps only in-frame clones and is missing some. The table has some 250,000 clones, 85% to 90% seen once. Treatment in this sample: some 20 received Ad26.COV2.S at low or high dose, single or two shots; several received placebo; per-sample allocation not given. Sampling was done on day 63 after the first vaccine or placebo injection. The sample was peripheral blood, taken in a trial of Ad26.COV2.S vaccine versus placebo. These TCRs come from a person aged 18 to 59 who received the Ad26.COV2.S COVID-19 vaccine or a placebo.

The chain is built from TRBV6-2 or TRBV6-3 and TRBJ2-3, with 14 bases identical to TRBD2. There are 20 residues in the CDR3. The junction had 24 bases not matched to a gene; V was cut back by 2 bases and J by 14 bases. Germline V CDR1 and CDR2: MNHEY, SVGEGT. DNA for the CDR3: TGTGCCAGCAGTTACCCGACAGGGGCCGCGACTAGCGGGAGGGCCTTCGACCGGTATTTT. Its translation: CASSYPTGAATSGRAFDRYF.

The chain joins TRBV6-6 to TRBJ1-6; TRBD1 matches at 10 bases. Germline trimming cut 5 bases from V and 6 bases from J; bases unmatched to any gene: 10. The CDR3 extends over 17 amino acids. The germline gives CDR1 MNHNY, CDR2 SVGAGI (reference sequence). The CDR3 protein is CASSLDRGRISNSPLHF. As DNA, the CDR3 is TGTGCCAGCAGTCTCGACAGGGGGCGCATTTCTAATTCACCCCTCCACTTT.

The chain is built from TRBV5-4 and TRBJ2-3, with D perhaps TRBD1 or TRBD2 (5 bases each). V lost 1 base and J 2 bases, leaving 8 bases between the germline ends. In germline, CDR1 is SGHNT, CDR2 YYREEE (reference sequence). The CDR3 is made up of 14 amino acids. CDR3 sequence: CASSLQGATDTQYF. The CDR3 nucleotides read TGTGCCAGCAGCTTGCAGGGAGCCACAGATACGCAGTATTTT.

The chain recombines TRBV18 with TRBJ2-1; D is unclear. Trimming removed 0 bases at V and 15 bases at J, with 15 bases between. Germline V gives CDR1 KGHSH, CDR2 LQKENI. This CDR3 has 13 residues. The DNA of the CDR3 is TGTGCCAGCTCACCACCGTCCCAGACCAGTCTGTTCTTC. This codes for CASSPPSQTSLFF.

This clone appeared a single time. This chain connects TRBV7-9 to TRBJ2-3, with a tentative D call TRBD2 (7 bases). This CDR3 has 15 residues. Germline CDR1 is SEHNR and CDR2 is FQNEAQ (reference sequence). V shed 7 bases and J shed 3 bases, with 17 bases lying between them. The CDR3 DNA follows: TGTGCCAGCAACTGGGGCGGGGGCCGAACAGATACGCAGTATTTT. Protein: CASNWGGGRTDTQYF.

This chain joins TRBV3-1 (or the pseudogene TRBV3-2) and TRBJ2-7; the D is unclear. V lost 0 bases and J 7 bases, leaving 13 bases between the germline ends. CDR3 size: 14 residues. Per the germline V gene, CDR1 is LGHDT and CDR2 is YNNKEL (reference sequence). Here the CDR3 DNA reads TGTGCCAGCAGCCAAGAGGACGCCGCCTGGGAGCAGTACTTC. It encodes CASSQEDAAWEQYF.

This chain joins TRBV19 and TRBJ1-6, with D possibly TRBD1 on 5 matching bases. The V end lost 1 base, the J end lost 9 bases, and 13 bases lay between the germline ends. The CDR3 loop spans 15 amino acids. Germline CDR1 and CDR2: LNHDA and SQIVND (reference sequence). The CDR3 DNA follows: TGTGCCAGTAGTATAGGGGGGGTCAGCGTTTCACCCCTCCACTTT. This translates into CASSIGGVSVSPLHF.

The rearrangement links TRBV10-3 to TRBJ1-4; 7 bases line up with TRBD1. The CDR3 length is 15 residues. Trimming removed 10 bases from V and 5 bases from J; junction bases left unmatched: 13. Germline V lookup: CDR1 ENHRY, CDR2 SYGVKD. CDR3 region: CASSLTGTENEKLFF. In DNA form, the CDR3 reads TGTGCCAGTTCCCTGACCGGGACAGAAAATGAAAAACTGTTTTTT.

The V call is TRBV6-2 or TRBV6-3, the J call TRBJ1-2; no firm D call. CDR3 size: 16 residues. Trimming stripped 5 bases from V and 0 bases from J, with 16 bases between. Germline CDR1 and CDR2: MNHEY and SVGEGT. The CDR3 reads CASSHRSASSNYGYTF. CDR3 nucleotides: TGTGCCAGCAGTCACCGAAGTGCGTCCTCTAACTATGGCTACACCTTC.

The rearrangement links TRBV5-6 to TRBJ1-2; TRBD1 is a possible D gene (6 bases). Per germline, CDR1 SGHDT and CDR2 YYEEEE. The V and J ends lost 2 bases and 3 bases respectively, with 14 bases between them. The CDR3 loop spans 15 amino acids. CDR3 loop: CASSFRTALYYGYTF. The CDR3, as DNA: TGTGCCAGCAGCTTTCGGACAGCCTTGTACTATGGCTACACCTTC. Full variable domain (outside the CDR3, taken from reference TRBV5-6 and TRBJ1-2): DAGVTQSPTHLIKTRGQQVTLRCSPKSGHDTVSWYQQALGQGPQFIFQYYEEEERQRGNFPDRFSGHQFPNYSSELNVNALLLGDSALYLCASSFRTALYYGYTFGSGTRLTVV.

This clone was observed many times. The genes are TRBV10-3 and TRBJ1-1, with D possibly being TRBD1 (5 bases). V was shortened by 4 bases and J by 0 bases, with 9 bases between the two germline ends. The germline V gene has CDR1 ENHRY and CDR2 SYGVKD. This CDR3 spans 14 amino acids. CDR3 coding DNA: TGTGCCATCAGTGCGGGGGAGATGAACACTGAAGCTTTCTTT. Protein product: CAISAGEMNTEAFF.

This rearrangement joins TRBV30 to TRBJ1-5; D possibly corresponds to TRBD1 (6 bases). Between the trimmed V and J ends, which lost 2 bases and 5 bases, there was a span of 16 bases. Germline lookup yields CDR1 GTSNPN and CDR2 SVGIG (reference sequence). The CDR3 is 15 residues long. CDR3 in DNA: TGTGCCTGGAGTAAGTGGACAGAGAAGGATCAGCCCCAGCATTTT. Encoded protein: CAWSKWTEKDQPQHF.

The chain couples TRBV10-3 to TRBJ1-1; weak D call: TRBD1 (6 bases). This CDR3 has 12 amino acids. V was shortened by 7 bases and J by 3 bases, with 9 bases between the two germline ends. The germline gives CDR1 ENHRY, CDR2 SYGVKD. CDR3 nucleotide sequence: TGTGCCATCACAGCAGGGGACACTGAAGCTTTCTTT. It encodes CAITAGDTEAFF.

The V call is TRBV25-1, the J call TRBJ1-2; D perhaps matches TRBD1 (6 bases). Germline assignment: CDR1 MGHDK and CDR2 SYGVNS. V lost 2 bases and J 8 bases, leaving 12 bases between the germline ends. The CDR3 consists of 13 residues. In nucleotides, the CDR3 is TGTGCCAGCAGTGAACTGACAGGACGGGGCTACACCTTC. Translation: CASSELTGRGYTF.